A single sample is the source of the 7 T cell receptor beta chains below, sequenced in a study of Ad26.COV2.S vaccination and SARS-CoV-2 variants. Treatment of the sample: 15 to 20 received Ad26.COV2.S at low or high dose, single or two shots; several received placebo; per-sample allocation not given. Sample collection was performed on day 63 after the first vaccine or placebo injection. The method was immunoSEQ multiplex PCR; TCRdb's version includes in-frame clones alone and lacks a portion of them. The sample holds some 500,000 clones, about 88% seen once. The sequencing used peripheral blood, collected in a trial of Ad26.COV2.S vaccine versus placebo. These receptors were taken from a person between 18 and 59 years old who received the Ad26.COV2.S COVID-19 vaccine or a placebo.

The J gene is TRBJ1-2, the V gene TRBV4-3; D not resolved. Germline CDR1 is LGHNA and CDR2 is YSLEER. The CDR3 contains 15 residues. The V end was cut by 0 bases, the J end by 2 bases, with 10 bases between. The CDR3 DNA sequence: TGCGCCAGCAGCCAAGACTGGGGTTTCAACTATGGCTACACCTTC. It translates to CASSQDWGFNYGYTF.

The chain has TRBV28 and TRBJ2-2; no reliable D call. This CDR3 is built from 13 residues. V lost 7 bases and J 6 bases, leaving 12 bases between the germline ends. Germline V lookup: CDR1 MDHEN, CDR2 SYDVKM. This CDR3 is CASNPGNSGELFF. As DNA, the CDR3 is TGTGCCAGCAACCCCGGAAACTCCGGGGAGCTGTTTTTT.

The J gene is TRBJ2-3, the V gene TRBV6-1; D possibly uses TRBD1 or TRBD2 (6 bases each). V was shortened by 4 bases and J by 5 bases, with 19 bases between the two germline ends. The CDR3 sequence is 16 residues long. In germline, CDR1 is MNHNS, CDR2 SASEGT. In DNA, the CDR3 is TGTGCCAGCAGTGCCTCGATCTTAGGGGGGATAGATACGCAGTATTTT. As protein: CASSASILGGIDTQYF.

V and J are TRBV11-3 and TRBJ2-5; TRBD2 aligns across 7 bases. The CDR3 sequence is 16 residues long. V lost 8 bases to trimming and J lost 1 base; unmatched junction nucleotides: 13. The V gene's germline CDR1 is SGHNT and CDR2 YENEEA. CDR3 coding DNA: TGTGCCAGCGGACGGAGCCGGGGAGGGGTCCAAGAGACCCAGTACTTC. Protein product: CASGRSRGGVQETQYF.

The chain recombines TRBV5-1 with TRBJ1-2, with a weak D call TRBD1 (5 bases). The CDR3 length is 15 residues. Per the germline V gene, CDR1 is SGHRS and CDR2 is YFSETQ. Deletions cut 0 bases from V and 3 bases from J, with 12 bases between. In DNA, the CDR3 is TGCGCCAGCAGCTTGGCGCCGGACACGTACTATGGCTACACCTTC. Residues: CASSLAPDTYYGYTF.

The chain recombines TRBV18 with TRBJ2-3; D is undetermined. CDR3 length equals 11 residues. V lost 4 bases and J 6 bases, leaving 5 bases between the germline ends. The germline gives CDR1 KGHSH, CDR2 LQKENI. CDR3 nucleotide sequence: TGTGCCAGCTCACTCCAGGATACGCAGTATTTT. Translation gives CASSLQDTQYF.

Here the CDR3 DNA reads TGTGCCACCAGTGAGAGCGGGGGGGTGGAGAAGACCCAGTACTTC. Protein sequence: CATSESGGVEKTQYF. V is TRBV24-1 and J is TRBJ2-5, with 10 bases that match TRBD2. From germline, CDR1 is KGHDR and CDR2 SFDVKD. J gave up 6 bases and V 4 bases, and 7 bases lay outside the gene matches. This CDR3 is built from 15 residues.